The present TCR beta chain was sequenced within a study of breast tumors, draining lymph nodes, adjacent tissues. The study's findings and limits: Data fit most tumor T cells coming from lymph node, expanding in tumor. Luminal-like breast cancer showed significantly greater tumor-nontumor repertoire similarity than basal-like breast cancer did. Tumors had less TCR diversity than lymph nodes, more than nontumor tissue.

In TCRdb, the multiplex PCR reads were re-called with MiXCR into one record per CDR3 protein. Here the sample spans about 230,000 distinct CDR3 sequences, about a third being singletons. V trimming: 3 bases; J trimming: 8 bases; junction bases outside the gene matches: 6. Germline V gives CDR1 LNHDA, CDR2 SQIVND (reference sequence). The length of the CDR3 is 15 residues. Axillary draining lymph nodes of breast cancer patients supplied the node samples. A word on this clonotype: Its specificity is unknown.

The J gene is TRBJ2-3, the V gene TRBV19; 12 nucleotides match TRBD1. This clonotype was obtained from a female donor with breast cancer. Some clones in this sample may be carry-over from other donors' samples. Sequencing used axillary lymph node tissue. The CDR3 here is CASSMVGQGAVTQYF. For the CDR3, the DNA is TGTGCCAGTAGTATGGTGGGACAGGGGGCTGTTACGCAGTATTTT. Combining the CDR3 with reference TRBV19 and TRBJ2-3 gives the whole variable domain DGGITQSPKYLFRKEGQNVTLSCEQNLNHDAMYWYRQDPGQGLRLIYYSQIVNDFQKGDIAEGYSVSREKKESFPLTVTSAQKNPTAFYLCASSMVGQGAVTQYFGPGTRLTVL.